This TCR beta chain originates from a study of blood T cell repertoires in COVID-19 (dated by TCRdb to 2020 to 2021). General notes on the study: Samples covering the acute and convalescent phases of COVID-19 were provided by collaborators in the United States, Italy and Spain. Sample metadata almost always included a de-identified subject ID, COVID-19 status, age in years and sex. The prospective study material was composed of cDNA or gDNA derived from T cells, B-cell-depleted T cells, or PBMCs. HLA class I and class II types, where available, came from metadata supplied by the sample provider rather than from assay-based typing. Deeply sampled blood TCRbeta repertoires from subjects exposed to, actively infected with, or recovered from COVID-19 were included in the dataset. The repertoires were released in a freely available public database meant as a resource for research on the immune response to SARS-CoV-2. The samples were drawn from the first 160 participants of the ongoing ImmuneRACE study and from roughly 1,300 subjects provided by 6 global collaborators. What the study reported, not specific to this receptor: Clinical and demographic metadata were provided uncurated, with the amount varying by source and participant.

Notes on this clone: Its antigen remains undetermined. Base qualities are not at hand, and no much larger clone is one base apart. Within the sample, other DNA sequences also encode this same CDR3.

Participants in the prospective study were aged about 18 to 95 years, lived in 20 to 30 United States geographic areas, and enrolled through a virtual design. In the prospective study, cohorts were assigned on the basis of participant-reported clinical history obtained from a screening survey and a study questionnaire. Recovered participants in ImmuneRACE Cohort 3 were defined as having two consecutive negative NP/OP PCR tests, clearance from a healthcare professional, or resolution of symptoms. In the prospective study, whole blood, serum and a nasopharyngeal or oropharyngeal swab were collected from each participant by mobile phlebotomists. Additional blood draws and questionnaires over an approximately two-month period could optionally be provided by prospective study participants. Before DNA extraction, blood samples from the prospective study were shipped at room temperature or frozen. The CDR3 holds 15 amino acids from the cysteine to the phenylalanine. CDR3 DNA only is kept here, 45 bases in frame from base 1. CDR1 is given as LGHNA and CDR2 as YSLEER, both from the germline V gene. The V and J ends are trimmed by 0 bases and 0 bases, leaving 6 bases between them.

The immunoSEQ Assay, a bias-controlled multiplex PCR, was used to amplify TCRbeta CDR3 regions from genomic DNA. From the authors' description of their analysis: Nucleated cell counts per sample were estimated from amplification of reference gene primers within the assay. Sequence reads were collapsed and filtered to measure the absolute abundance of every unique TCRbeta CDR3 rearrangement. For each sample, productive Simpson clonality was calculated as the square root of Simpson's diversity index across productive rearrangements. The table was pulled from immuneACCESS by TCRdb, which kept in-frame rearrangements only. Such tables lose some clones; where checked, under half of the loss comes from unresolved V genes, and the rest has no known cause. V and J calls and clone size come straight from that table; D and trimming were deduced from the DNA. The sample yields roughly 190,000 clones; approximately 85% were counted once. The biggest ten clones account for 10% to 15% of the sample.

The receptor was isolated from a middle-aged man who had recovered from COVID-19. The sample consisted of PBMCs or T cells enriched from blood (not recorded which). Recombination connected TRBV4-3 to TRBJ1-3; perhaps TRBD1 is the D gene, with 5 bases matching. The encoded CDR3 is CASSQDQGSGNTIYF. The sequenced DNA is TGCGCCAGCAGCCAAGATCAGGGCTCTGGAAACACCATATATTTT.